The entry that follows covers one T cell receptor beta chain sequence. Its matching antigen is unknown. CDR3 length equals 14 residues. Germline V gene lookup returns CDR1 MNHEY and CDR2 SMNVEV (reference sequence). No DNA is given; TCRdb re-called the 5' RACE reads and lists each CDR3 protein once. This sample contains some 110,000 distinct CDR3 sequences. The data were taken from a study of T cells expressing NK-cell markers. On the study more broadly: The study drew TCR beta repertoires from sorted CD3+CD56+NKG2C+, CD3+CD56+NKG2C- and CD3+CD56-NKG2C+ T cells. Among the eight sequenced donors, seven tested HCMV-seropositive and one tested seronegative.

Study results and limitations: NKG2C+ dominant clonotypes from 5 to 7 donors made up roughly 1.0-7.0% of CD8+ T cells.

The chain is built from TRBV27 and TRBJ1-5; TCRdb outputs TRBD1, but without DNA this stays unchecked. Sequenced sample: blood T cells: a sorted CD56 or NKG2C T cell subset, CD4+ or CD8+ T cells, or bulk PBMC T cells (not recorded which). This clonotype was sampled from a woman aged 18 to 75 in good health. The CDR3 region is CASSLRGSNQPQHF.